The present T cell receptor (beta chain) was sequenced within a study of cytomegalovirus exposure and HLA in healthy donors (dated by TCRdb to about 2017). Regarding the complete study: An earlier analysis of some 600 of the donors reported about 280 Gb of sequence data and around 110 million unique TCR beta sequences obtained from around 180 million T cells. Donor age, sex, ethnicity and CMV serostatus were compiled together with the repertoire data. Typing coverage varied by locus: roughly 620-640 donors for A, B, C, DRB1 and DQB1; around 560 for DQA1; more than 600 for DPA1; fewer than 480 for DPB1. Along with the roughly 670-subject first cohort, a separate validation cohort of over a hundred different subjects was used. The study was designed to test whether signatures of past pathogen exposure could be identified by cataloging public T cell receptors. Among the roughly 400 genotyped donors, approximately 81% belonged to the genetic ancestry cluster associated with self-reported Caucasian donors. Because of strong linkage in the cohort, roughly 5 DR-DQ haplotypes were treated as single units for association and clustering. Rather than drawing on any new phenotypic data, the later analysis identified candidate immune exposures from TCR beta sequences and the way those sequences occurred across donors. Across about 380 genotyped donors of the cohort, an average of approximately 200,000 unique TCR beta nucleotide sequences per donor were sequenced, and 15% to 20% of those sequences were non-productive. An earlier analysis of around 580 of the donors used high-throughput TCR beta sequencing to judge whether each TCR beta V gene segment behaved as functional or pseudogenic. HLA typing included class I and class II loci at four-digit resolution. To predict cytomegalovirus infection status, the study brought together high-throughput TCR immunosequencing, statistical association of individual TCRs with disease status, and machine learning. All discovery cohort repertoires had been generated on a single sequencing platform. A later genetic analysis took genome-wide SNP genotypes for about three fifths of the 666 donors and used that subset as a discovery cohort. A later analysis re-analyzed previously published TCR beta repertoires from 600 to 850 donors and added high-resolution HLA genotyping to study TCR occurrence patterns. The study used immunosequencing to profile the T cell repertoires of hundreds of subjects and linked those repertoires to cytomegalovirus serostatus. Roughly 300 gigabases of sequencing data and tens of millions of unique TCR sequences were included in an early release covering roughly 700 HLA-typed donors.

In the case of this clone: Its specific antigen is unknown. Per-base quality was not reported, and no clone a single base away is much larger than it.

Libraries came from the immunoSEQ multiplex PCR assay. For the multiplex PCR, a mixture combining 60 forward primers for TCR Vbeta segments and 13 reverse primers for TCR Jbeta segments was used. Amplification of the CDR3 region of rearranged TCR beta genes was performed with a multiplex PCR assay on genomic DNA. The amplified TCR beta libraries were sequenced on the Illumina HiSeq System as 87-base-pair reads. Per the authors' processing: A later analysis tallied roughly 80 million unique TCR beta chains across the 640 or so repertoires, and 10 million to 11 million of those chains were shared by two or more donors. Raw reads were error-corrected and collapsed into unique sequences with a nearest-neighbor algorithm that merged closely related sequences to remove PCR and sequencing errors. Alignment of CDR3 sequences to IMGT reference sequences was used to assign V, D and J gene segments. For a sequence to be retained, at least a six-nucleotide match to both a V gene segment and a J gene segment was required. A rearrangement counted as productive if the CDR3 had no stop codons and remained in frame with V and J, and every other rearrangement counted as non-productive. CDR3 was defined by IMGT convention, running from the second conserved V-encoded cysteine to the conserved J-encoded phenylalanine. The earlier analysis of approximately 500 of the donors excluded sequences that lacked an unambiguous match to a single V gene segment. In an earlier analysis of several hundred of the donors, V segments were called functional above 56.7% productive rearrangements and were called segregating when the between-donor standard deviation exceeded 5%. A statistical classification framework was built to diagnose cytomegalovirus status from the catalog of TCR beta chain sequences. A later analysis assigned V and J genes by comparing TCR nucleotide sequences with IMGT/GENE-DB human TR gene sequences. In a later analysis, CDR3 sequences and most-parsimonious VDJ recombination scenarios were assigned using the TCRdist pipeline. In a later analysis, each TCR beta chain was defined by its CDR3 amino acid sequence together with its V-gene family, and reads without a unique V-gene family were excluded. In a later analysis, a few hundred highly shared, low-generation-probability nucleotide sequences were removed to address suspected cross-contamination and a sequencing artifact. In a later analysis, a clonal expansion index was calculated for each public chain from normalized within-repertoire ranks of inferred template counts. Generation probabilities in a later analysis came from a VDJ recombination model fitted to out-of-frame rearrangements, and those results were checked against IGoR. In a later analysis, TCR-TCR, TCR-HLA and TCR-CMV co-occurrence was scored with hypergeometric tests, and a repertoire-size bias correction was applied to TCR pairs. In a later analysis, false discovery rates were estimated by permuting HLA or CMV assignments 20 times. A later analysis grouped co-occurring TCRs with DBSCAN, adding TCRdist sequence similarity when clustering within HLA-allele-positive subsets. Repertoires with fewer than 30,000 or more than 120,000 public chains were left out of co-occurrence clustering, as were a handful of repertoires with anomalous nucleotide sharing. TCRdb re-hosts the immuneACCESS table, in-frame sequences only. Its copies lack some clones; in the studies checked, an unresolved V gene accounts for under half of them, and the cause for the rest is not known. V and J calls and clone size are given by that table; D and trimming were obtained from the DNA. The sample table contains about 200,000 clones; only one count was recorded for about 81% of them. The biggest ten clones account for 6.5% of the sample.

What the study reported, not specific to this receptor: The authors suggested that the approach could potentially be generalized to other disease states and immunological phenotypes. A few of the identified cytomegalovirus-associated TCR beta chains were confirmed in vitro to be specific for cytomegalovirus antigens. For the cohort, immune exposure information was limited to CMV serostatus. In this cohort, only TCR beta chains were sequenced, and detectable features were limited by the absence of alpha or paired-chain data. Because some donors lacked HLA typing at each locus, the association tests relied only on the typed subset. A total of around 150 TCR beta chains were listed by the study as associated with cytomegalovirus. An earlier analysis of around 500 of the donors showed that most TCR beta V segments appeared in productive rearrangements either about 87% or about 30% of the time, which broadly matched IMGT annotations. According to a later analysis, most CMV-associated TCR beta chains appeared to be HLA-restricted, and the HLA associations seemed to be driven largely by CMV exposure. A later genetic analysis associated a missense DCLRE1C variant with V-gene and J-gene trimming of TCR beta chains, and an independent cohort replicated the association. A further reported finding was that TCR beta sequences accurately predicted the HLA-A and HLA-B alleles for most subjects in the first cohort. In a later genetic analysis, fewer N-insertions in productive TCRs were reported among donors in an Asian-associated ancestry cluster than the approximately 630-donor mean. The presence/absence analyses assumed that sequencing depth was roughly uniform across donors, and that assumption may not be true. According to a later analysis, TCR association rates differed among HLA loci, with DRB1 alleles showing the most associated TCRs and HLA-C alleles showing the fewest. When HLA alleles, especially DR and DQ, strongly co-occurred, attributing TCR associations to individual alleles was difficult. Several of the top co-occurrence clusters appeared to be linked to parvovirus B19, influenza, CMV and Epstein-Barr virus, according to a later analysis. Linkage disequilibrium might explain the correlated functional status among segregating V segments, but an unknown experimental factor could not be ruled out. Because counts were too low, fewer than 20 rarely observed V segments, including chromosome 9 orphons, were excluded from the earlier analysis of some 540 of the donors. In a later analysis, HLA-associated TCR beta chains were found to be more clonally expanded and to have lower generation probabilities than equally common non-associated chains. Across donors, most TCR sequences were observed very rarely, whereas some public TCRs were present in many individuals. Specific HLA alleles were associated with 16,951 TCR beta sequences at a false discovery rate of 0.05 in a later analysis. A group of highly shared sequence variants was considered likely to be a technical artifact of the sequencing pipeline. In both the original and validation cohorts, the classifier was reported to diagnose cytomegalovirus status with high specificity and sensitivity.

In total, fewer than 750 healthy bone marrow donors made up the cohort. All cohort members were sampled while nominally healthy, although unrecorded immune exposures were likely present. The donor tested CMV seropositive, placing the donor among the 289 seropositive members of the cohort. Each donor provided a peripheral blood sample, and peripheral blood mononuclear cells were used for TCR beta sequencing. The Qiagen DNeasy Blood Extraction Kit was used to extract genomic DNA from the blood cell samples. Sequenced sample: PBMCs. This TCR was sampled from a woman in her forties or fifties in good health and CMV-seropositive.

The CDR3 region: CASSRPPGGATDTQYF. The nucleotide sequence reads as follows: TGTGCCAGCAGCCGACCCCCGGGGGGGGCCACAGATACGCAGTATTTT. The V and J segments used are TRBV5-4 and TRBJ2-3, with TRBD2 matching 8 junction bases. Including the terminal cysteine and phenylalanine, the CDR3 comprises 16 residues. The entry retains the CDR3 DNA only, 48 bases that are in frame from base 1. The germline V gene (reference sequence) gives CDR1 as SGHNT and CDR2 as YYREEE. V is cut back by 4 bases and J by 2 bases, with 9 bases in the junction unmatched.